Below are 23 T cell receptor beta chains sequenced from a single sample in a study of shared clonotypes between healthy human individuals. Measured with immunoSEQ multiplex PCR; TCRdb has only the in-frame clones, and not every one. Found here are hundreds of thousands of clones, around 92% of them singletons; the top ten hold under 30%. The naive CD8 subset, CD45RO-negative cells positively selected for CCR7, excluded terminally differentiated effector memory CD45RA+ cells. Source material: naive CD8+ T cells sorted from blood. The receptor set was obtained from a man aged 25-45 years in good health.

The genes are TRBV5-6 and TRBJ1-1, with 8 bases that match TRBD1. The junction had 7 bases not matched to a gene; V was cut back by 3 bases and J by 0 bases. The germline V gene encodes CDR1 SGHDT and CDR2 YYEEEE. The CDR3 length is 16 residues. CDR3: CASSSDRVALNTEAFF. In DNA, the CDR3 is TGTGCCAGCAGCTCGGACAGGGTGGCGTTGAACACTGAAGCTTTCTTT. Full variable domain (rest looked up from reference TRBV5-6 and TRBJ1-1): DAGVTQSPTHLIKTRGQQVTLRCSPKSGHDTVSWYQQALGQGPQFIFQYYEEEERQRGNFPDRFSGHQFPNYSSELNVNALLLGDSALYLCASSSDRVALNTEAFFGQGTRLTVV.

The V gene is TRBV19, the J gene TRBJ1-2; D uncertain. CDR3 length: 13 residues. Germline values: CDR1 LNHDA, CDR2 SQIVND (reference sequence). V lost 2 bases to trimming and J lost 6 bases, with 10 bases between them. In DNA form, the CDR3 reads TGTGCCAGTAGTATAACCGGACTGGATGGCTACACCTTC. This codes for CASSITGLDGYTF.

The CDR3 spells CASSLFAGSNYGYTF. DNA for the CDR3: TGTGCCAGCAGTTTATTCGCAGGCAGCAACTATGGCTACACCTTC. The gene calls are TRBV27 and TRBJ1-2; D remains unclear. CDR1 MNHEY and CDR2 SMNVEV come from the germline V gene (reference sequence). CDR3 length: 15 amino acids. Trimming shortened V by 1 base and J by 2 bases, and 11 bases separated the two germline ends.

The rearrangement links TRBV7-6 to TRBJ1-1; D may be TRBD1 (6 bases). The CDR3 is 16 residues long. CDR1 SGHVS and CDR2 FNYEAQ come from the germline V gene. V dropped 1 base and J dropped 4 bases, with 16 bases sitting between them. The CDR3 DNA reads TGTGCCAGCAGCTTAGTGACCGGGGGCATAGGCACTGAAGCTTTCTTT. Translating it yields CASSLVTGGIGTEAFF.

J is TRBJ2-7 and V is TRBV10-1, with 11 bases identical to TRBD2. The length of the CDR3 is 16 residues. V lost 4 bases, J lost 1 base, and 6 bases stayed unmatched. The germline gives CDR1 WNHNN, CDR2 SYGVQD (reference sequence). In nucleotides, the CDR3 is TGCGCCAGCAGTGGAACTAGCGGGAGAACATCCTACGAGCAGTACTTC. Translating it yields CASSGTSGRTSYEQYF.

This chain uses TRBV7-9 with TRBJ2-7; D possibly corresponds to TRBD1 (5 bases). The CDR3 consists of 14 residues. Germline V gene data show CDR1 as SEHNR and CDR2 as FQNEAQ (reference sequence). Trimming left V 5 bases short and J 2 bases short, with 13 bases between. The CDR3 bases are TGTGCCAGCAGCCGAACGACAGACCCCTACGAGCAGTACTTC. It specifies CASSRTTDPYEQYF.

In this sample, this clone turned up once. The chain links TRBV4-1 to TRBJ2-5, with TRBD1 as a possible D gene (6 bases). Trimming removed 1 base at V and 8 bases at J, with 17 bases between. The germline V gene has CDR1 MGHRA and CDR2 YSYEKL. The CDR3 covers 15 residues. This CDR3 reads CASSQVEFGQPTQYF. CDR3 sequence (DNA): TGCGCCAGCAGCCAAGTGGAGTTTGGACAGCCCACCCAGTACTTC.

The rearrangement joins TRBV7-9 to TRBJ2-1; D is undetermined. Per germline, CDR1 SEHNR and CDR2 FQNEAQ (reference sequence). The V gene lost 5 bases and the J gene lost 12 bases, with 14 bases spanning the gap. The CDR3 is made up of 12 amino acids. The CDR3: CASSPASPGQFF. The CDR3 DNA is TGTGCCAGCAGCCCCGCGTCACCAGGGCAGTTCTTC.

The chain uses TRBV5-6 and TRBJ2-7; perhaps TRBD1 as D (5 bases). Trimming left V 1 base short and J 2 bases short, with 10 bases between. This CDR3 region has 14 residues. Germline CDR1 reads SGHDT; CDR2 reads YYEEEE. Here the CDR3 reads CASSLSGQTYEQYF. DNA of the CDR3: TGTGCCAGCAGCTTGTCAGGACAAACCTACGAGCAGTACTTC.

V and J are TRBV7-2 and TRBJ2-5; D is perhaps TRBD2 (6 bases). Germline V gives CDR1 SGHTA, CDR2 FQGNSA. The CDR3 spans 13 residues. V was pared by 7 bases and J by 2 bases, with 11 bases between. CDR3 DNA: TGTGCCAGCACTGGACTACCACAAGAGACCCAGTACTTC. Its protein is CASTGLPQETQYF.

J is TRBJ2-3 and V is TRBV2; 9 bases match TRBD2. The CDR3 loop spans 16 amino acids. Germline V gene data show CDR1 as SNHLY and CDR2 as FYNNEI. The ends lost 7 bases at V and 2 bases at J; junction bases unmatched: 10. CDR3: CASITTSGLYTDTQYF. The CDR3 DNA sequence: TGTGCCAGCATCACTACTAGCGGGCTATACACAGATACGCAGTATTTT.

The chain has TRBV4-2 and TRBJ1-5; D uncertain. The germline CDR1 and CDR2 sequences are LGHNA and YNFKEQ. The CDR3 is 14 amino acids. The V end was cut by 1 base, the J end by 2 bases, with 6 bases between. The CDR3 DNA is TGTGCCAGCAGCCAAGGAACAGGCAATCAGCCCCAGCATTTT. Encoded protein: CASSQGTGNQPQHF.

The rearrangement uses TRBV11-2 and TRBJ2-3; no clear D. CDR1 is SGHAT and CDR2 is FQNNGV in the germline V gene. Between the trimmed V and J ends, which lost 0 bases and 2 bases, there was a span of 3 bases. This CDR3 contains 13 residues. The CDR3 bases are TGTGCCAGCAGCTTAGAACACACAGATACGCAGTATTTT. It translates to CASSLEHTDTQYF.

This rearrangement joins TRBV6-6 to TRBJ2-7, with a possible D match to TRBD1 (6 bases). Germline assignment: CDR1 MNHNY and CDR2 SVGAGI (reference sequence). V was clipped by 3 bases and J by 4 bases, with 13 bases between them. The CDR3 spans 14 residues. As DNA, the CDR3 is TGTGCCAGCAGTTATTCAGGGGACGATTACGAGCAGTACTTC. Its protein product is CASSYSGDDYEQYF.

The chain recombines TRBV4-2 with TRBJ2-1, with TRBD2 matching 11 bases. V lost 4 bases to trimming and J lost 0 bases; unmatched junction nucleotides: 8. Germline V lookup: CDR1 LGHNA, CDR2 YNFKEQ. CDR3 length: 18 amino acids. CDR3 coding DNA: TGTGCCAGCAGCCCTGCGGGACTAGCGGAAGACTCCTACAATGAGCAGTTCTTC. Translation gives CASSPAGLAEDSYNEQFF.

This clone was detected only a few times. V and J are TRBV6-1 and TRBJ2-2, with no clear D. Germline CDR1 and CDR2: MNHNS and SASEGT. The CDR3 is 14 residues long. Trimming took off 6 bases at V and 3 bases at J, with 11 bases between the two ends. As DNA, the CDR3 is TGTGCCAGCAGGGCCAGACCGTACACCGGGGAGCTGTTTTTT. Translated: CASRARPYTGELFF.

Comments on this clone: At the DNA level, this CDR3 is encoded by other sequences in the same sample as well. This sequence joins TRBV9 and TRBJ2-7; perhaps TRBD2 as D (7 bases). Between the trimmed V and J ends, which lost 4 bases and 5 bases, there was a span of 16 bases. This CDR3 is 14 amino acids long. Germline CDR1 SGDLS, CDR2 YYNGEE. The CDR3 nucleotides are TGTGCCAGCAGCCCAAGGGGGGGATCTAACGAGCAGTACTTC. It is translated as CASSPRGGSNEQYF.

This chain connects TRBV27 to TRBJ2-3, with D possibly TRBD2 on 6 matching bases. Germline V gene data show CDR1 as MNHEY and CDR2 as SMNVEV (reference sequence). V lost 2 bases and J lost 0, with 12 bases in between. The CDR3 has 16 residues. The DNA of the CDR3 is TGTGCCAGCAGTTTAGCGGGGACGGCTAGCACAGATACGCAGTATTTT. Residues: CASSLAGTASTDTQYF.

Here the CDR3 reads CASSLTGGGYNEQFF. DNA of the CDR3: TGTGCCAGCAGTTTGACGGGAGGGGGATACAATGAGCAGTTCTTC. This sequence joins TRBV28 and TRBJ2-1, with 8 bases that match TRBD2. Germline values: CDR1 MDHEN, CDR2 SYDVKM. The CDR3 has 15 residues. The V gene end was trimmed by 3 bases and the J gene end by 4 bases; junction bases not matched to a gene: 5.

The chain is built from TRBV27 and TRBJ2-3; 8 bases line up with TRBD2. With V trimmed by 5 bases and J by 3 bases, 7 bases remained unmatched. This CDR3 is 15 amino acids long. Germline loops: CDR1 MNHEY, CDR2 SMNVEV (reference sequence). The CDR3 sequence is CASSPYSGKTDTQYF. For the CDR3, the DNA is TGTGCCAGCAGTCCCTATAGCGGGAAGACAGATACGCAGTATTTT.

The chain has TRBV25-1 and TRBJ2-7; TRBD2 matches 14 bases. The V and J ends lost 2 bases and 2 bases, in that order; junction bases with no gene match: 5. CDR3 length: 17 residues. Germline V lookup: CDR1 MGHDK, CDR2 SYGVNS. CDR3 DNA: TGTGCCAGCAGTGAAGGGACTAGCGGGAGTGTGGCCTACGAGCAGTACTTC. Its translation: CASSEGTSGSVAYEQYF.

This chain uses TRBV19 with TRBJ1-5; possibly TRBD1 for D (6 bases). Per germline, CDR1 LNHDA and CDR2 SQIVND (reference sequence). The CDR3 extends over 15 amino acids. V dropped 6 bases and J dropped 0 bases, with 12 bases sitting between them. CDR3: CASSPGQYSNQPQHF. The CDR3 region has the DNA TGTGCCAGTAGCCCCGGACAGTATAGCAATCAGCCCCAGCATTTT.

In its sample, this clone was seen once. V gene TRBV27 combines with J gene TRBJ2-7; D unclear. V gave up 3 bases and J gave up 1 base, with 10 bases separating them. The germline gives CDR1 MNHEY, CDR2 SMNVEV (reference sequence). The CDR3 extends over 14 amino acids. DNA of the CDR3: TGTGCCAGCAGTTTGAATCCGATTTCCTACGAGCAGTACTTC. As protein: CASSLNPISYEQYF.